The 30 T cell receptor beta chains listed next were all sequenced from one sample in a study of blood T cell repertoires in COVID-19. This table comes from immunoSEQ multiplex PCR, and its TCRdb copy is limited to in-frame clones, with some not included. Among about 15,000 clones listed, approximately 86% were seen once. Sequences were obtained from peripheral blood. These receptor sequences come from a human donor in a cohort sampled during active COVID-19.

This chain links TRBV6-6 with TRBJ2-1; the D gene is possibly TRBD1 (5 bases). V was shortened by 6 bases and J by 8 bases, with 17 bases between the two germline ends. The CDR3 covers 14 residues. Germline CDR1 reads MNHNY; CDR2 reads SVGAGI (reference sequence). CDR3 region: CASSYGQGRHEQFF. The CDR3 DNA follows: TGTGCCAGCAGCTATGGCCAGGGCCGTCATGAGCAGTTCTTC.

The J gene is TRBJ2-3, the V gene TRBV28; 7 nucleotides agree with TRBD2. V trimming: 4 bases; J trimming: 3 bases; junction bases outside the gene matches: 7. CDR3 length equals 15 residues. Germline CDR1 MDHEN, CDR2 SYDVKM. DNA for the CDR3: TGTGCCAGCAGTTCCCTGCGGGGGAGTACAGATACGCAGTATTTT. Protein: CASSSLRGSTDTQYF.

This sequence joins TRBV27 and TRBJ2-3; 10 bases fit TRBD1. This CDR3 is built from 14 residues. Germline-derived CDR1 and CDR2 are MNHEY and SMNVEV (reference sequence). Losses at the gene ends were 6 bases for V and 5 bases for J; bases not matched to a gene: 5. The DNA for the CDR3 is TGTGCCAGCAGCACCGACAGGGGGCGAGATACGCAGTATTTT. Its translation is CASSTDRGRDTQYF.

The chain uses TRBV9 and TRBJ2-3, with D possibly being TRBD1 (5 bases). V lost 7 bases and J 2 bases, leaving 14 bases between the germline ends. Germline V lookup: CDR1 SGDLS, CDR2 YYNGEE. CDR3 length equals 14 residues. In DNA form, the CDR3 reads TGTGCCAGCGCGGACATGGCGGTCACAGATACGCAGTATTTT. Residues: CASADMAVTDTQYF.

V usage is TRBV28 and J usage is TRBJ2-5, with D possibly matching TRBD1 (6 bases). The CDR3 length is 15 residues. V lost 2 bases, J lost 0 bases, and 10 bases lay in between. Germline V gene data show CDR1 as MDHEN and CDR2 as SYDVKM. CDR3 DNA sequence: TGTGCCAGCAGTTTACCCGGGGACAACCAAGAGACCCAGTACTTC. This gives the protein CASSLPGDNQETQYF. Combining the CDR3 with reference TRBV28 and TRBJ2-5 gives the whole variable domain DVKVTQSSRYLVKRTGEKVFLECVQDMDHENMFWYRQDPGLGLRLIYFSYDVKMKEKGDIPEGYSVSREKKERFSLILESASTNQTSMYLCASSLPGDNQETQYFGPGTRLLVL.

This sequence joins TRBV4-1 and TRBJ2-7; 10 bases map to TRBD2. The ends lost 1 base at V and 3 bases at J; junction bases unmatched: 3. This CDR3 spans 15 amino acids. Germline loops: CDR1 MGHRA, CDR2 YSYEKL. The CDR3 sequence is CASSQVASGSYEQYF. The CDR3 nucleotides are TGCGCCAGCAGCCAAGTGGCTAGCGGGAGCTACGAGCAGTACTTC.

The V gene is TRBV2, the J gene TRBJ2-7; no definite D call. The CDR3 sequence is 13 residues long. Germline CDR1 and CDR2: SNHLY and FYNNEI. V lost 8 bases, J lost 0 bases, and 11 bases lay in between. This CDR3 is CASCGGSSYEQYF. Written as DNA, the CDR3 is TGTGCCAGCTGCGGCGGCTCCTCCTACGAGCAGTACTTC.

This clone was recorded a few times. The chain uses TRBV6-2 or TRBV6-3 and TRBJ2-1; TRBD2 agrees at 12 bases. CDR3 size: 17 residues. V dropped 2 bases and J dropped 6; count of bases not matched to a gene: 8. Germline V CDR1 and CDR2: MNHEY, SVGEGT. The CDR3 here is CASSYEVLAGGGNEQFF. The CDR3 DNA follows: TGTGCCAGCAGTTACGAGGTACTAGCGGGAGGTGGCAATGAGCAGTTCTTC.

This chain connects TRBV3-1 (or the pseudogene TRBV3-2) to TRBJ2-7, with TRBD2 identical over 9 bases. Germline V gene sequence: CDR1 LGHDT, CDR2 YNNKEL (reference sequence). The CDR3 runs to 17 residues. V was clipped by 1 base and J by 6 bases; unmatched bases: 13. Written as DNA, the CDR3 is TGTGCCAGCAGCCAAGTTCTTGCAAGGACTAGCGTATCCGAGCAGTACTTC. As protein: CASSQVLARTSVSEQYF.

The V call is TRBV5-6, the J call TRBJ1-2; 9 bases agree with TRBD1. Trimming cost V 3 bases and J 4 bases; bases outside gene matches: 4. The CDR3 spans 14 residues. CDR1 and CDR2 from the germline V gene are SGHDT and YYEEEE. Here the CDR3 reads CASSWGTGSYGYTF. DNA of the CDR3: TGTGCCAGCAGCTGGGGGACAGGGAGCTATGGCTACACCTTC.

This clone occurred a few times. The chain's CDR3 is CASSELIAGELFF. CDR3 DNA sequence: TGTGCCAGTAGCGAACTAATAGCCGGGGAGCTGTTTTTT. The J gene is TRBJ2-2, the V gene TRBV19; no firm D call. V was clipped by 6 bases and J by 6 bases, with 11 bases between them. CDR1 and CDR2 (germline): LNHDA, SQIVND (reference sequence). This CDR3 is built from 13 residues. The entire variable domain, with the rest obtained from reference TRBV19 and TRBJ2-2, is as follows: DGGITQSPKYLFRKEGQNVTLSCEQNLNHDAMYWYRQDPGQGLRLIYYSQIVNDFQKGDIAEGYSVSREKKESFPLTVTSAQKNPTAFYLCASSELIAGELFFGEGSRLTVL.

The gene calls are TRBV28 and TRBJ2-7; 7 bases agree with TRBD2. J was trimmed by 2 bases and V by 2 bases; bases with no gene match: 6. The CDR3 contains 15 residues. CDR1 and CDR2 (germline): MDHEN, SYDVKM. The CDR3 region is CASSLVPAGPYEQYF. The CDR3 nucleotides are TGTGCCAGCAGTTTAGTCCCAGCGGGACCCTACGAGCAGTACTTC.

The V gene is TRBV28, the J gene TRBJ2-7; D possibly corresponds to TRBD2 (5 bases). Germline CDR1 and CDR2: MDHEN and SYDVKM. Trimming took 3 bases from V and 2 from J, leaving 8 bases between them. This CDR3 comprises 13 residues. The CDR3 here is CASSFEGTYEQYF. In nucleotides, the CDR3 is TGTGCCAGCAGTTTCGAGGGTACCTACGAGCAGTACTTC.

In nucleotides, the CDR3 is TGTGCCAGCAGCTCCTCGACTATCATAGCGGGAGTCTCCTACAATGAGCAGTTCTTC. It translates to CASSSSTIIAGVSYNEQFF. The chain employs TRBV5-4 and TRBJ2-1; 9 nucleotides match TRBD2. V lost 3 bases, J lost 0 bases, and 13 bases stayed unmatched. This CDR3 is built from 19 residues. Germline V lookup: CDR1 SGHNT, CDR2 YYREEE (reference sequence).

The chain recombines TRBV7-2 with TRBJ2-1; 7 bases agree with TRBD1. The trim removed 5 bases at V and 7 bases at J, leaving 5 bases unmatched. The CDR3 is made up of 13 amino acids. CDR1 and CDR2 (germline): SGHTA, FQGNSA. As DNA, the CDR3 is TGTGCCAGCAGCCCGACAGGGAATAATGAGCAGTTCTTC. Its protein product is CASSPTGNNEQFF.

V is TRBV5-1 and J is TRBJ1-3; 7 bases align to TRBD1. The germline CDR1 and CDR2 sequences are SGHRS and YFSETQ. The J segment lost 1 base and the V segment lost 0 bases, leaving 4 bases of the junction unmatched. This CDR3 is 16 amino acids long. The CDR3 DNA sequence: TGCGCCAGCAGCTTGGAGGGACAGCTGTCTGGAAACACCATATATTTT. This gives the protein CASSLEGQLSGNTIYF. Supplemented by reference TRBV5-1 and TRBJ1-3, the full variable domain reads KAGVTQTPRYLIKTRGQQVTLSCSPISGHRSVSWYQQTPGQGLQFLFEYFSETQRNKGNFPGRFSGRQFSNSRSEMNVSTLELGDSALYLCASSLEGQLSGNTIYFGEGSWLTVV.

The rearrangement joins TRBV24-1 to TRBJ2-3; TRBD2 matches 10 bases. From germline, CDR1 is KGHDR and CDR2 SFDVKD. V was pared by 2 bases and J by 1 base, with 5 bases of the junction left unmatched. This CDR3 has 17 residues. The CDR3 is CATSDYLAGARTDTQYF. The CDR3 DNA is TGTGCCACCAGTGATTATCTAGCGGGAGCTCGCACAGATACGCAGTATTTT.

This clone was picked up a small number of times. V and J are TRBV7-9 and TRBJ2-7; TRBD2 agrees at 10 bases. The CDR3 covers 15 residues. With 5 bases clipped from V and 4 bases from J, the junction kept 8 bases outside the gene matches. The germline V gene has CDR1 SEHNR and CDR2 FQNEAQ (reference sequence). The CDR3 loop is CASSAQLAGRYEQYF. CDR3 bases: TGTGCCAGCAGCGCTCAACTAGCGGGAAGGTACGAGCAGTACTTC.

The CDR3 DNA reads as TGTGCCAGCAGAACAATGGACAGGGATCAGCCCCAGCATTTT. Amino acid sequence: CASRTMDRDQPQHF. This sequence joins TRBV27 and TRBJ1-5; TRBD1 agrees at 8 bases. The CDR3 loop spans 14 amino acids. The germline CDR1 and CDR2 sequences are MNHEY and SMNVEV (reference sequence). V lost 6 bases and J lost 5; bases outside the gene matches: 6.

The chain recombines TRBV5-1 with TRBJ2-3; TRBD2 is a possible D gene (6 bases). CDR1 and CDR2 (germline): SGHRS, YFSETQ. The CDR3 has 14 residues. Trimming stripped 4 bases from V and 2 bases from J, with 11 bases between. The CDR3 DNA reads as TGCGCCAGCAGCACGGGAGAGAACACAGATACGCAGTATTTT. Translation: CASSTGENTDTQYF. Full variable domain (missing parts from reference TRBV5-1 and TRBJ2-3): KAGVTQTPRYLIKTRGQQVTLSCSPISGHRSVSWYQQTPGQGLQFLFEYFSETQRNKGNFPGRFSGRQFSNSRSEMNVSTLELGDSALYLCASSTGENTDTQYFGPGTRLTVL.

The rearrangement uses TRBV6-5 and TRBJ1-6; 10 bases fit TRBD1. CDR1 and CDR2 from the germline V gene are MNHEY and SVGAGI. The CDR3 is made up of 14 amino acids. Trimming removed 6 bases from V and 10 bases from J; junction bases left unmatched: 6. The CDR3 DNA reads TGTGCCAGCAGGGGACAGGGGTTCGGGTCACCCCTCCACTTT. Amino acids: CASRGQGFGSPLHF.

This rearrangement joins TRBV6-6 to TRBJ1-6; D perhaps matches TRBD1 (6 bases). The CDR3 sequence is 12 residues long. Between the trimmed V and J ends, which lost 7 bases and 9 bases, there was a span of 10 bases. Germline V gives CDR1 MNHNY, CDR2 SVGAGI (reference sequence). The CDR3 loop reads CASMLGGSPLHF. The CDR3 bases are TGTGCCAGCATGTTAGGGGGTTCACCCCTCCACTTT.

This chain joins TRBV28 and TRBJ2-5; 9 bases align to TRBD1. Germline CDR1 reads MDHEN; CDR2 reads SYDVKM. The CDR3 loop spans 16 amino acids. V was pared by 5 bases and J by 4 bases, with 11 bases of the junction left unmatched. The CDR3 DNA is TGTGCCAGCAGTGCGGCAGACAGGGGGGGGAGAGAGACCCAGTACTTC. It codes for CASSAADRGGRETQYF.

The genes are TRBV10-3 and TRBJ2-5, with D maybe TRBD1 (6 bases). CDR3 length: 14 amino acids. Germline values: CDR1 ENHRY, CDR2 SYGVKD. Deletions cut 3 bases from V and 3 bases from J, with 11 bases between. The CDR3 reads CAISDQGKKETQYF. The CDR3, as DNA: TGTGCCATCAGTGATCAGGGGAAAAAAGAGACCCAGTACTTC.

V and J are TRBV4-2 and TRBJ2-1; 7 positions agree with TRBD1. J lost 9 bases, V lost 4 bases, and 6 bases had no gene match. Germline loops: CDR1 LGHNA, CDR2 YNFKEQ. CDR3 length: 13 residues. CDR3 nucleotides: TGTGCCAGCAGCCTTAGGCAGGGGGTTGAGCAGTTCTTC. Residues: CASSLRQGVEQFF.

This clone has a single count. The CDR3 DNA reads as TGTGCCAGCAGCCGACCCGGGAGGTCGTCCTACAATGAGCAGTTCTTC. Its protein is CASSRPGRSSYNEQFF. The V gene is TRBV3-1 (or the pseudogene TRBV3-2), the J gene TRBJ2-1; 7 positions match TRBD2. Losses at the gene ends were 4 bases for V and 1 base for J; bases not matched to a gene: 7. The germline V gene encodes CDR1 LGHDT and CDR2 YNNKEL (reference sequence). CDR3 length: 16 amino acids.

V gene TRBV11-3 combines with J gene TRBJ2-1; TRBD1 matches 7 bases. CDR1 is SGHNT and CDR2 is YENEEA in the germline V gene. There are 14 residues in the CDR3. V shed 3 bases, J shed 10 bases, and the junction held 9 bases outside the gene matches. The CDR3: CASSFTGAFGEQFF. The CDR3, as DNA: TGTGCCAGCAGCTTCACAGGGGCGTTCGGGGAGCAGTTCTTC.

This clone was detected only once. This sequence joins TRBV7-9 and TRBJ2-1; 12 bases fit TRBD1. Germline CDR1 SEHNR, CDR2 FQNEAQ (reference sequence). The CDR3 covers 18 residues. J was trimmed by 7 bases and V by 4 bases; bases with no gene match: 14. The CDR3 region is CASSSPGQGARVGNEQFF. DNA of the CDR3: TGTGCCAGCAGCTCCCCGGGACAGGGGGCGCGGGTAGGGAATGAGCAGTTCTTC.

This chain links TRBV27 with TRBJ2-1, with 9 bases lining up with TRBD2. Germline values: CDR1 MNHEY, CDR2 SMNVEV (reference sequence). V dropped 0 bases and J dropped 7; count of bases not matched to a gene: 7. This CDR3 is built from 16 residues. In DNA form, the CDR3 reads TGTGCCAGCAGTTTATCGTGGTCTAGCGGGGTGAATGAGCAGTTCTTC. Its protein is CASSLSWSSGVNEQFF.

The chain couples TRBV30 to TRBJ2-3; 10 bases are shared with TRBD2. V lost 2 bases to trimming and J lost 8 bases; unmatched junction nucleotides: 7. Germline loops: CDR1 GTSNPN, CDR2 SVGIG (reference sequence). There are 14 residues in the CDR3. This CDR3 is CAWSQGTSDGTQYF. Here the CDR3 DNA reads TGTGCCTGGAGTCAAGGGACTAGCGACGGTACGCAGTATTTT.